These T cell receptor beta chains were read from a single sample in a study of blood T cell repertoires in COVID-19. Some clones are missing from TCRdb's copy, which holds only in-frame ones; the method was immunoSEQ multiplex PCR. The sample has 240,000 or so clones, approximately 83% seen once; the top ten hold 1.9%. The sequenced sample was peripheral blood. Source of these receptors: a man aged 30 to 39 who had recovered from COVID-19. Both conserved end residues are part of each CDR3. D genes are given only for firm matches. The listing skips clone size in some rows; elsewhere it reads once, few, many or a size class.

V gene	clone size	D gene	J gene	CDR3 protein	CDR3 DNA
TRBV7-9	.	TRBD1	TRBJ2-1	CASSPPGQGGEQFF	TGTGCCAGCAGCCCTCCGGGACAGGGCGGTGAGCAGTTCTTC
TRBV5-6	.	.	TRBJ2-5	CASSLYGQREETQYF	TGTGCCAGCAGCTTGTACGGACAGCGAGAAGAGACCCAGTACTTC
TRBV5-6	.	TRBD1	TRBJ2-2	CASRPYRTGRTGELFF	TGTGCCAGCAGGCCATACCGGACAGGTCGCACCGGGGAGCTGTTTTTT
TRBV11-2	.	TRBD2	TRBJ2-1	CASSLGTSGGWNEQFF	TGTGCCAGCAGCCTCGGGACTAGCGGGGGATGGAATGAGCAGTTCTTC
TRBV7-7	few	TRBD1	TRBJ2-1	CASSFGTGSYNEQFF	TGTGCCAGCAGCTTTGGGACAGGGTCCTACAATGAGCAGTTCTTC
TRBV18	.	.	TRBJ1-5	CASSVGIVGAQPQHF	TGTGCCAGCTCAGTTGGGATTGTGGGGGCTCAGCCCCAGCATTTT
TRBV11-1	.	.	TRBJ1-5	CASSLNRDKPQHF	TGTGCCAGCAGCTTAAACAGGGATAAGCCCCAGCATTTT
TRBV6-1	.	TRBD1	TRBJ1-5	CASSEDRGQPQHF	TGTGCCAGCAGTGAAGACAGGGGTCAGCCCCAGCATTTT
TRBV9	.	TRBD1	TRBJ1-3	CASSVDREVGNTIYF	TGTGCCAGCAGCGTGGACAGGGAAGTTGGAAACACCATATATTTT
TRBV7-2	.	TRBD1	TRBJ1-1	CASSFEGAGGAFF	TGTGCCAGCAGCTTTGAGGGGGCAGGGGGAGCTTTCTTT
TRBV5-6	.	.	TRBJ2-2	CASSHTGFTGELFF	TGTGCCAGCAGCCACACAGGGTTCACCGGGGAGCTGTTTTTT
TRBV11-2	.	TRBD1	TRBJ1-2	CASSTPRQGAKGYTF	TGTGCCAGCAGCACTCCGAGACAGGGGGCGAAGGGCTACACCTTC
TRBV2	.	TRBD2	TRBJ2-3	CASTGEGLASDTQYF	TGTGCCAGCACGGGAGAAGGACTAGCTTCAGATACGCAGTATTTT
TRBV4-1	.	.	TRBJ1-1	CASSQDNPYVNTEAFF	TGCGCCAGCAGCCAAGATAATCCCTACGTGAACACTGAAGCTTTCTTT
TRBV6-9	.	TRBD2	TRBJ2-3	CASSRTSGGTDTQYF	TGTGCCAGCAGTCGGACTAGCGGTGGTACAGATACGCAGTATTTT
TRBV6-1	.	TRBD2	TRBJ2-7	CASSEPGTSGSVYEQYF	TGTGCCAGCAGCGAACCCGGGACTAGCGGGAGCGTCTACGAGCAGTACTTC
TRBV6-2/TRBV6-3	.	.	TRBJ1-1	CASSYRGWTEAFF	TGTGCCAGCAGTTACCGGGGTTGGACTGAAGCTTTCTTT
TRBV10-1	.	TRBD1	TRBJ2-5	CASSEGQQETQYF	TGCGCCAGCAGCGAGGGACAGCAAGAGACCCAGTACTTC
TRBV10-3	.	.	TRBJ2-3	CAISERGTDTQYF	TGTGCCATCAGTGAACGGGGCACAGATACGCAGTATTTT
TRBV2	.	TRBD1	TRBJ1-1	CASSDGTGTEAFF	TGTGCCAGCAGTGATGGGACAGGGACTGAAGCTTTCTTT
TRBV28	.	.	TRBJ1-1	CASSLSDFWTEAFF	TGTGCCAGCAGTTTATCGGACTTTTGGACTGAAGCTTTCTTT
TRBV6-1	.	.	TRBJ2-5	CASSENRAPQETQYF	TGTGCCAGCAGTGAAAACAGGGCCCCCCAAGAGACCCAGTACTTC
TRBV29-1	once	.	TRBJ1-2	CRWSYGCYGYTF	.
TRBV18	.	.	TRBJ2-3	CASSPGLTTDTQYF	TGTGCCAGCTCACCGGGACTCACCACAGATACGCAGTATTTT
TRBV7-9	.	.	TRBJ1-2	CASSSRGDYGYTF	TGTGCCAGCAGCTCGCGGGGGGACTATGGCTACACCTTC
TRBV5-1	.	TRBD1	TRBJ2-5	CASSPEGTGGLGETQYF	TGCGCCAGCAGCCCGGAGGGGACAGGGGGCCTTGGAGAGACCCAGTACTTC
TRBV2	.	TRBD2	TRBJ2-7	CASSDVIAGFYEQYF	TGTGCCAGCAGTGATGTAATAGCGGGGTTCTACGAGCAGTACTTC
TRBV7-9	once	.	TRBJ1-1	CASSLGESAGNTEAFF	TGTGCCAGCAGCTTAGGGGAGAGCGCGGGGAACACTGAAGCTTTCTTT
TRBV14	many	TRBD1	TRBJ1-5	CASSPNVGTEFEGNQPQHF	TGTGCCAGCAGCCCCAATGTAGGGACAGAGTTTGAAGGCAATCAGCCCCAGCATTTT
TRBV5-1	.	TRBD1	TRBJ1-3	CASRPDRGGNTIYF	TGCGCCAGCAGACCCGACAGGGGCGGAAACACCATATATTTT
TRBV11-2	.	TRBD2	TRBJ2-5	CASSRAQRGEQETQYF	TGTGCCAGCAGCCGGGCGCAGCGGGGGGAACAAGAGACCCAGTACTTC
TRBV2	.	.	TRBJ2-6	CASTQDAHSGANVLTF	TGTGCCAGCACACAGGACGCCCACTCTGGGGCCAACGTCCTGACTTTC
TRBV29-1	.	TRBD2	TRBJ2-3	CSVRRGESTDTQYF	TGCAGCGTTCGTCGGGGGGAAAGCACAGATACGCAGTATTTT
TRBV27	.	TRBD1	TRBJ1-4	CASSLSGTGGAEKLFF	TGTGCCAGCAGTTTATCCGGGACAGGGGGCGCGGAAAAACTGTTTTTT
TRBV9	.	TRBD1	TRBJ1-4	CASSAGQVATNEKLFF	TGTGCCAGCAGCGCTGGACAGGTTGCAACTAATGAAAAACTGTTTTTT
TRBV5-1	few	.	TRBJ2-5	CASSPPERRETQYF	TGCGCCAGCAGCCCACCTGAGCGGCGAGAGACCCAGTACTTC
TRBV24-1	.	.	TRBJ1-1	CASTEAFF	TGTGCGTCGACTGAAGCTTTCTTT
TRBV29-1	.	.	TRBJ2-3	CSVTVGGSTDTQYF	TGCAGCGTGACTGTTGGGGGGAGCACAGATACGCAGTATTTT
TRBV12-3/TRBV12-4	.	.	TRBJ1-3	CASSYAGNTIYF	TGTGCCAGCAGCTATGCTGGAAACACCATATATTTT
TRBV6-5	.	.	TRBJ2-7	CASRQGLSSYEQYF	TGTGCCAGCAGGCAGGGCCTATCTTCCTACGAGCAGTACTTC
TRBV10-3	.	.	TRBJ1-2	CAISESQGSYGYTF	TGTGCCATCAGTGAGTCTCAGGGAAGTTATGGCTACACCTTC
TRBV5-8	.	.	TRBJ1-1	CASSWEGWNTEAFF	TGTGCCAGCAGCTGGGAGGGATGGAACACTGAAGCTTTCTTT
TRBV18	.	.	TRBJ1-5	CASSFGGMGPQHF	TGTGCCAGCTCATTCGGGGGGATGGGGCCCCAGCATTTT
TRBV28	.	TRBD2	TRBJ2-3	CASSSISGGPTDTQYF	TGTGCCAGCAGTTCCATTAGCGGGGGCCCCACAGATACGCAGTATTTT
TRBV7-7	.	TRBD2	TRBJ2-5	CASSLAWTSGQETQYF	TGTGCCAGCAGCTTAGCTTGGACTAGCGGCCAAGAGACCCAGTACTTC
TRBV7-9	.	.	TRBJ2-7	CASSLVQGSNEQYF	TGTGCCAGCAGCTTAGTGCAGGGTTCCAACGAGCAGTACTTC
TRBV19	few	TRBD1	TRBJ1-5	CASSIDLGGQPQHF	TGTGCCAGTAGTATAGATCTAGGGGGCCAGCCCCAGCATTTT
TRBV4-1	.	.	TRBJ1-2	CASSQGGSGGAGYTF	TGCGCCAGCAGCCAAGGGGGTTCGGGGGGCGCGGGCTACACCTTC
TRBV13	.	.	TRBJ2-1	CASSEWGYSSYNEQFF	TGTGCCAGCAGCGAGTGGGGCTACAGCTCCTACAATGAGCAGTTCTTC
TRBV19	.	.	TRBJ1-5	CASSIGYGNNQPQHF	TGTGCCAGTAGTATAGGTTACGGGAACAATCAGCCCCAGCATTTT
TRBV3-1/TRBV3-2	few	TRBD1	TRBJ1-6	CASSQGVQGDSPLHF	TGTGCCAGCAGCCAAGGGGTGCAGGGGGACTCACCCCTCCACTTT